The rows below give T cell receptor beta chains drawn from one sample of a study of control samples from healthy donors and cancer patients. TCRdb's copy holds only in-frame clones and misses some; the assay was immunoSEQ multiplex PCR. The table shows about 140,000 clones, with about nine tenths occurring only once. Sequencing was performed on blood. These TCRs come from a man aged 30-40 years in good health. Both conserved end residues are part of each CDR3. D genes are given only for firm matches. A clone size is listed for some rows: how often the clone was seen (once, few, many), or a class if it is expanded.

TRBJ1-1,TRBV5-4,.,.,TGTGCCAGCAGTTCCCAAGACCTCAGACAGAGGAGGGACACTGAAGCTTTCTTT,CASSSQDLRQRRDTEAFF
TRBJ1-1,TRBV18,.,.,TGTGCCAGCTCACAGCGGGGGGGCACTGAAGCTTTCTTT,CASSQRGGTEAFF
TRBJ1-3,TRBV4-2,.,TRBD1,TGTGCCAGCAGCCCCTCGGACAGGGGGTGGGGAAACACCATATATTTT,CASSPSDRGWGNTIYF
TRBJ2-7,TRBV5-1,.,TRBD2,TGCGCCAGCAGCTTTGAGCGCGGGGGGTTCTACGAGCAGTACTTC,CASSFERGGFYEQYF
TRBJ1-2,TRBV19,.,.,TGTGCCAGTAGTATCCGAACAGGAGGGTATGGCTACACCTTC,CASSIRTGGYGYTF
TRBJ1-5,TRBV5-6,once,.,TGTGCCAGCAGCTTGTGGGGGTTGAATCAGCCCCAGCATTTT,CASSLWGLNQPQHF
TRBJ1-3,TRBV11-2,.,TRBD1,TGTGCCAGCAGCTTGACAGGGGGCTCAGGAAACACCATATATTTT,CASSLTGGSGNTIYF
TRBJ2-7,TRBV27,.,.,TGTGCCAGCAGTTCTCTAGGGGGGAACTACGAGCAGTACTTC,CASSSLGGNYEQYF
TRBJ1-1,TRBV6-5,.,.,TGTGCCAGCACCAGGACGGTTGACACTGAAGCTTTCTTT,CASTRTVDTEAFF
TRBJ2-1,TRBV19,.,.,TGTGCCACTCGGACAGTTAGCTCCTACAATGAGCAGTTCTTC,CATRTVSSYNEQFF
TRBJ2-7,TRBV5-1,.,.,TGCGCCAGCAGCTCACAACAGGGGAGGGCCTACGAGCAGTACTTC,CASSSQQGRAYEQYF
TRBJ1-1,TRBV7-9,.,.,TGTGCCAGCAGCTTAGGTCTGGCAGCGAACACTGAAGCTTTCTTT,CASSLGLAANTEAFF
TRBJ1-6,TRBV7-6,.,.,TGTGCCAGCAGCTTAGTTGGAGGGGAATATAATTCACCCCTCCACTTT,CASSLVGGEYNSPLHF
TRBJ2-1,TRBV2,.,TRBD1,TGTGCCAGCAAGGGACAGGGGGCGAGGGAGCAGTTCTTC,CASKGQGAREQFF
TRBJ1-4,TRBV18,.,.,TGTGCCAGCTCACCGGATCAGGGGTCTAATGAAAAACTGTTTTTT,CASSPDQGSNEKLFF
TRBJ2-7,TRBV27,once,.,TGTGCCAGCAGTTTGGACCCTACAGGGCCGGGTAGGGACGAGCAGTACTTC,CASSLDPTGPGRDEQYF
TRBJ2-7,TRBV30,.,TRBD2,TGTGCCTGGAGTGACGGGGGGGGCCTCGAGCAGTACTTC,CAWSDGGGLEQYF
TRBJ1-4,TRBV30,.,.,TGTGCAGCGACGGCTCCAACTAATGAAAAACTGTTTTTT,CAATAPTNEKLFF
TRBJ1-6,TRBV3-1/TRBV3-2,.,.,TGTGCCAGCAGCCAACTATCCACTACCCTCCACTTT,CASSQLSTTLHF
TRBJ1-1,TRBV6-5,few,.,TGTGCCAGCAGTCAAAGCTGGGGGGCCGGCACTGAAGCTTTCTTT,CASSQSWGAGTEAFF
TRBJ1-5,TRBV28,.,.,TGTGCCAGCAGTTTTATCGGGGGCAATCAGCCCCAGCATTTT,CASSFIGGNQPQHF
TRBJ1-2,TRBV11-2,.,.,TGTGCCAGCAGCTTAGGCGGGCCGAACTATGGCTACACCTTC,CASSLGGPNYGYTF
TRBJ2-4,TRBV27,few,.,TGTGCCACCAGTACGGATTGGGGAAACATTCAGTACTTC,CATSTDWGNIQYF
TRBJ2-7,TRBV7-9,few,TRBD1,TGTGCCAGCACCCCTCGGAACGGGACAGGGACCTACGAGCAGTACTTC,CASTPRNGTGTYEQYF
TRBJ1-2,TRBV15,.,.,TGTGCCACCAGCAGAGATCAGAGGGTGGGTGGCTACACCTTC,CATSRDQRVGGYTF
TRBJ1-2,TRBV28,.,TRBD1,TGTGCCAGCAGTTTAACAGGACAGGGACATCCCGGCTACACCTTC,CASSLTGQGHPGYTF
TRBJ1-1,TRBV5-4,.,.,TGTGCCAGCAGCGGGGCGCAGGGGTACGGCACTGAAGCTTTCTTT,CASSGAQGYGTEAFF
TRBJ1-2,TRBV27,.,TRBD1,TGTGCCAGCAGAAAAGCCGGGACAGGGATTTATGGCTACACCTTC,CASRKAGTGIYGYTF
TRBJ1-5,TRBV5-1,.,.,TGCGCCAGTGCACCATATAGCAATCAGCCCCAGCATTTT,CASAPYSNQPQHF